Here is one TCR beta chain with its context. Its antigen is not identified. The sample originates from a study of T-cell reconstitution after alpha-beta-depleted transplantation in children. Study-wide results and limits: Reportedly, only several hundred clones from non-depleted graft cells drove alpha-beta T-cell counts at about two months. T-cell counts and diversity at one year following transplant were attributed mainly to newly produced T cells. Some patients' high day-60 TCRbeta diversity was attributed to recipient cells surviving conditioning.

CDR3 length: 12 amino acids. Trimming took off 6 bases at V and 5 bases at J, with 13 bases between the two ends. The germline CDR1 and CDR2 sequences are SQVTM and ANQGSEA. Molecular barcoding with unique molecular identifiers was used for the TCRbeta library. MiXCR, run by TCRdb on the PCR reads, gives a single entry per CDR3 protein. This table has hundreds of thousands of distinct CDR3 sequences, less than 15% appearing once. The J gene is TRBJ2-5, the V gene TRBV29-1, with D perhaps matching TRBD2 (6 bases). The TCR sequence derives from a girl aged 2-10 years with congenital amegakaryocytic thrombocytopenia, due to receive a stem cell transplant. Sequenced material: PBMCs, taken before TCRalphabeta/CD19-depleted stem cell transplant. The CDR3 bases are TGCAGCGTGATCGGGACTCAGGAGACCCAGTACTTC. Its translation: CSVIGTQETQYF.